The sequence of this T cell receptor beta chain was determined in a study of blood T cell repertoires in COVID-19. Study-wide background: Collection of acute and convalescent COVID-19 samples took place in the United States, Italy and Spain. The analysed material was cDNA or gDNA that came from T cells, B-cell-depleted T cells, or PBMCs.

The germline V gene has CDR1 SEHNR and CDR2 FQNEAQ (reference sequence). J lost 6 bases, V lost 5 bases, and 5 bases had no gene match. This CDR3 comprises 15 residues. As handled by the study authors: Reference gene primer amplification in the assay estimated nucleated cell counts. The repertoire was sequenced with immunoSEQ multiplex PCR; TCRdb's copy has only in-frame clones and lacks some. The V and J calls and the clone size are those of that table, but D and trimming were determined from the DNA. The sample holds 150,000 to 200,000 clones, approximately 79% seen once. The source is a woman of 80 years or more with acute or convalescent COVID-19. J is TRBJ1-6 and V is TRBV7-9; 9 bases fit TRBD1. The sequencing sample was made of peripheral blood. CDR3 nucleotide sequence: TGTGCCAGCAGCCCAAGACAGGGGGTTAATTCACCCCTCCACTTT. Translation: CASSPRQGVNSPLHF. The entire variable domain, with the rest obtained from reference TRBV7-9 and TRBJ1-6, is as follows: DTGVSQNPRHKITKRGQNVTFRCDPISEHNRLYWYRQTLGQGPEFLTYFQNEAQLEKSRLLSDRFSAERPKGSFSTLEIQRTEQGDSAMYLCASSPRQGVNSPLHFGNGTRLTVT.